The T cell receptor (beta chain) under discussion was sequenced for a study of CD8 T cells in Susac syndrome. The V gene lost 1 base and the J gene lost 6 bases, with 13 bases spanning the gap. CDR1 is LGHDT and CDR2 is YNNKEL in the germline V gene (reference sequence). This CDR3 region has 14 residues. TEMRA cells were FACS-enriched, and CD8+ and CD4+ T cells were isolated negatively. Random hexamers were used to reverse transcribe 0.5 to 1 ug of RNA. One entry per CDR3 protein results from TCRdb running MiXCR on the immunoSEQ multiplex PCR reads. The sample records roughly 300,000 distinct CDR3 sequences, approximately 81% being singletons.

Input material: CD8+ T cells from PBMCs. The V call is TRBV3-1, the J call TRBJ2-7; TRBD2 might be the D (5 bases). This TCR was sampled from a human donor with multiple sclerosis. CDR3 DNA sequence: TGTGCCAGCAGCCAAGTTATGGGAGTGGCCGAGCAGTACTTC. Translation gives CASSQVMGVAEQYF.